This T cell receptor beta chain appears in the sequencing data of a study of identical twins. Findings and caveats of the study: Out-of-frame alpha sequences shared between twins exhibited an excess of low generation probability.

This clonotype was detected a few times. The antigen remains unidentified. Unique molecular identifiers were present on the cDNA, which also gained a universal primer site by template switching. TCRdb processed the 5' RACE reads anew with MiXCR; each CDR3 protein has one entry. Counted here are a few hundred thousand distinct CDR3 sequences, approximately 10% occurring once; the ten biggest clones make up approximately 9.3%. This TCR was recovered from a woman aged 50 to 65 in good health. The sample consisted of naive T cells sorted from blood.

Here the CDR3 reads CASTLTSGRPGEQFF. In DNA, the CDR3 is TGTGCCAGCACCCTGACTAGCGGGAGGCCGGGGGAGCAGTTCTTC. The chain carries TRBV12-3 or TRBV12-4 and TRBJ2-1; 13 nucleotides align to TRBD2. The CDR3 covers 15 residues. With V trimmed by 7 bases and J by 10 bases, 10 bases remained unmatched.